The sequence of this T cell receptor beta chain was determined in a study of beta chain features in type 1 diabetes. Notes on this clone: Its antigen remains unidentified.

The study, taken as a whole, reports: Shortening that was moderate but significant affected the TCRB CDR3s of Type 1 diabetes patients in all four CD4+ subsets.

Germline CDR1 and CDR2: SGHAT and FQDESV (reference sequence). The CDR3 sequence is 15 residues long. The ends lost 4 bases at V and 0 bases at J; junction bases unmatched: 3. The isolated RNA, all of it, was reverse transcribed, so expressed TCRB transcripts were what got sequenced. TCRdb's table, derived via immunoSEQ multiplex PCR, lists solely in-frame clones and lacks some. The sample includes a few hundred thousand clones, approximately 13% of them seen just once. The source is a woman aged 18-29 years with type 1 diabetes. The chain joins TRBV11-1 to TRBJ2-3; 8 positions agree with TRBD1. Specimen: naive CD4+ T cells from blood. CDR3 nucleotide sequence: TGTGCCAGCAGCTCCGGGACAGGCAGCACAGATACGCAGTATTTT. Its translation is CASSSGTGSTDTQYF.